This T cell receptor beta chain was sequenced in a study of blood T cell repertoires in COVID-19. Study context: Samples representing acute and convalescent COVID-19 were sourced from the United States, Italy and Spain. The cDNA or gDNA used as material had been derived from T cells, B-cell-depleted T cells, or PBMCs.

Authors' analysis steps: For nucleated cells, counts were estimated from reference gene primer amplification. TCRdb's copy holds only in-frame clones and misses some; the assay was immunoSEQ multiplex PCR. V, J and clone size derive from that table, while D and trimming were established from the DNA sequence. The sample consists of 50,000 to 55,000 clones, 87% of them appearing once. The V end was cut by 6 bases, the J end by 7 bases, with 12 bases between. The CDR3 has 12 residues. The rearrangement joins TRBV12-3 or TRBV12-4 to TRBJ2-5; TRBD2 might be the D (5 bases). The source material was peripheral blood. The TCR comes from a man aged 45 to 65 with acute or convalescent COVID-19. CDR3 sequence (DNA): TGTGCCAGCAGCCGAGGGTTTGTGACCCAGTACTTC. It translates to CASSRGFVTQYF.